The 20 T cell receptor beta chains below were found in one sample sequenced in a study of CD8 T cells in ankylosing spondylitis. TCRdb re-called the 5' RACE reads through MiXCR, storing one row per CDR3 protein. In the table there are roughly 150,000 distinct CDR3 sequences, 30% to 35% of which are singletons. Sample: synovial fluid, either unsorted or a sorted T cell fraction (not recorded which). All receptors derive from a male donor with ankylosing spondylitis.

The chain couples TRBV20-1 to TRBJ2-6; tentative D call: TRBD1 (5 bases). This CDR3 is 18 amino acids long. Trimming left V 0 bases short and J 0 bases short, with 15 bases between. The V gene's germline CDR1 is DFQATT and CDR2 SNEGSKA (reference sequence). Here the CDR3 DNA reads TGCAGTGCTAGAGATGGACACCGCGATCTCTCTGGGGCCAACGTCCTGACTTTC. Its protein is CSARDGHRDLSGANVLTF.

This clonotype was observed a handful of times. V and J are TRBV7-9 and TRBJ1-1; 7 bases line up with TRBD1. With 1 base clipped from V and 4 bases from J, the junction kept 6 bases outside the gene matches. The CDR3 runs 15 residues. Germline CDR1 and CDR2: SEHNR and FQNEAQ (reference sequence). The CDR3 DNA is TGTGCCAGCAGCTTAGTCGGCAGGGGGATCACTGAAGCTTTCTTT. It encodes CASSLVGRGITEAFF.

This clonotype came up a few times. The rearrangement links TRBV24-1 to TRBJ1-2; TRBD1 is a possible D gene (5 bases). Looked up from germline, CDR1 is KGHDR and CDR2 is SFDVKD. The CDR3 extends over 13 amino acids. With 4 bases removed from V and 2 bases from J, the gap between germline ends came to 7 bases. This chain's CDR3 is CATSEDSNYGYTF. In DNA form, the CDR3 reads TGTGCCACCAGTGAAGACAGCAACTATGGCTACACCTTC.

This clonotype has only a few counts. In DNA form, the CDR3 reads TGTGCCAGCAGTTACTCGCCAGGAACCACTGAAGCTTTCTTT. Its translation: CASSYSPGTTEAFF. The chain is built from TRBV6-5 and TRBJ1-1; D is unresolved. Trimming removed 0 bases at V and 4 bases at J, with 9 bases between. This CDR3 is 14 amino acids long. Germline CDR1 reads MNHEY; CDR2 reads SVGAGI.

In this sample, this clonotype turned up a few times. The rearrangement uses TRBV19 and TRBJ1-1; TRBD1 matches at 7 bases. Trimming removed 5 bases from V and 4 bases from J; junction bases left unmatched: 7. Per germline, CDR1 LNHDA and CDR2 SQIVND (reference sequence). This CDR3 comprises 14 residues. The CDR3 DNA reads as TGTGCCAGTAGTCCAAGACAGGGTAGCACTGAAGCTTTCTTT. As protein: CASSPRQGSTEAFF.

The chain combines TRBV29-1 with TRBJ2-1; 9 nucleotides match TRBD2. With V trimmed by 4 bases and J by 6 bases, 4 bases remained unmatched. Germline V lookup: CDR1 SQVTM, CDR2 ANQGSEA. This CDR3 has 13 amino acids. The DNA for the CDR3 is TGCAGCGTTGGCGGGAGGGCGTCCAATGAGCAGTTCTTC. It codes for CSVGGRASNEQFF.

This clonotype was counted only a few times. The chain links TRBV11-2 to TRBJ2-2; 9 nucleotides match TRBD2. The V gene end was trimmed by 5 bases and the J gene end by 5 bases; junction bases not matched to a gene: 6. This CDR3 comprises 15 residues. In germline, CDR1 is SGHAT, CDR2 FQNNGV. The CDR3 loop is CASSVFAGGTGELFF. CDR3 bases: TGTGCCAGCAGCGTTTTCGCGGGAGGGACCGGGGAGCTGTTTTTT.

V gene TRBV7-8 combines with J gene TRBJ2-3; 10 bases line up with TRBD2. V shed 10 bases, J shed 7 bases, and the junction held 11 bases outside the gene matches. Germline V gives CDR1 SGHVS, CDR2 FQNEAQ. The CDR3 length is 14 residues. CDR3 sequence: CAIGGTSEGYTQYF. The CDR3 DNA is TGTGCCATAGGCGGGACTAGCGAGGGGTATACGCAGTATTTT. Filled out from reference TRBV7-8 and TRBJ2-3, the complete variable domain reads GAGVSQSPRYKVAKRGQDVALRCDPISGHVSLFWYQQALGQGPEFLTYFQNEAQLDKSGLPSDRFFAERPEGSVSTLKIQRTQQEDSAVYLCAIGGTSEGYTQYFGPGTRLTVL.

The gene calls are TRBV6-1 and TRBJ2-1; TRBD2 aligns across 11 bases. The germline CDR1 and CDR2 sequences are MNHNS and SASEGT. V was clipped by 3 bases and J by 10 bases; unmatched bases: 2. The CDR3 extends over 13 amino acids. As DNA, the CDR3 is TGTGCCAGCAGTGAGACTAGCGGGACGGAGCAGTTCTTC. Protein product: CASSETSGTEQFF.

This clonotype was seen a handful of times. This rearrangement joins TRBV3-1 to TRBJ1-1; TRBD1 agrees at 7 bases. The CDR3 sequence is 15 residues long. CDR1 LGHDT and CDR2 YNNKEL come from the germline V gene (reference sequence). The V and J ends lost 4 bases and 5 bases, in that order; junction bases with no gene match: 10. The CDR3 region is CASSRPRQGVTEAFF. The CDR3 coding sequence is TGTGCCAGCAGCCGCCCTAGACAGGGAGTAACTGAAGCTTTCTTT.

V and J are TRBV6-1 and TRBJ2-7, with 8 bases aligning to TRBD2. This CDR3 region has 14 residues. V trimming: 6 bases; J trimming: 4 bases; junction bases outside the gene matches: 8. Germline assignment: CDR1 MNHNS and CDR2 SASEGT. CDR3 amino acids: CASRTGTRSYEQYF. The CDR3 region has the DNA TGTGCCAGCAGGACCGGGACTAGGTCGTACGAGCAGTACTTC.

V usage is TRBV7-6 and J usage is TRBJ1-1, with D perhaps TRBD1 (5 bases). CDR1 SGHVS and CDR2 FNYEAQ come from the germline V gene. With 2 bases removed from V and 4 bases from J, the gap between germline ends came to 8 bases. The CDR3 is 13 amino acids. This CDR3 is CASSLTQGTEAFF. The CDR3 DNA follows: TGTGCCAGCAGCTTAACCCAGGGCACTGAAGCTTTCTTT.

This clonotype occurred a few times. The DNA for the CDR3 is TGCAGTGCTAGACCGCGACTAGCGGGGGTTGCGCAGTATTTT. This gives the protein CSARPRLAGVAQYF. This chain connects TRBV20-1 to TRBJ2-3, with 12 bases that match TRBD2. V shed 2 bases, J shed 10 bases, and the junction held 7 bases outside the gene matches. The length of the CDR3 is 14 residues. Germline lookup yields CDR1 DFQATT and CDR2 SNEGSKA (reference sequence).

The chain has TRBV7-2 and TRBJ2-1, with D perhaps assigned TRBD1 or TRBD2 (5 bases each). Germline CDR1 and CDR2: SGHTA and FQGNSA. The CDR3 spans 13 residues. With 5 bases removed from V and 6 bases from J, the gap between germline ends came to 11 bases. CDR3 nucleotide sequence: TGTGCCAGCAGCGGAAATGGGGGCAATGAGCAGTTCTTC. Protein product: CASSGNGGNEQFF.

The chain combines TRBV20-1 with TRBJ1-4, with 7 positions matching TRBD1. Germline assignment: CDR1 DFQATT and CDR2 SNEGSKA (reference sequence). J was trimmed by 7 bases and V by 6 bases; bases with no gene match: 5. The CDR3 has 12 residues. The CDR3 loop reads CSAAAGGEKLFF. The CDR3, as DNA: TGCAGTGCAGCCGCAGGGGGTGAAAAACTGTTTTTT.

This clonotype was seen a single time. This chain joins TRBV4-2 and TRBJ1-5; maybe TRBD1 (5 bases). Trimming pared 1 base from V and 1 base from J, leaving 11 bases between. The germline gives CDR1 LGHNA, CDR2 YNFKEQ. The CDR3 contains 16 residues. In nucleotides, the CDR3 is TGTGCCAGCAGCCAAGCCGTGCAGGGCAGCAATCAGCCCCAGCATTTT. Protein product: CASSQAVQGSNQPQHF.

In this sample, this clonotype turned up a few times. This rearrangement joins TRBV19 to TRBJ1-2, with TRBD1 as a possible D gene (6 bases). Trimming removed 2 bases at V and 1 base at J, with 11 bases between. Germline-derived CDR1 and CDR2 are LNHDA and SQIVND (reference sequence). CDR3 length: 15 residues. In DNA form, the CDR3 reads TGTGCCAGTAGTATATGGGACACCATTAACTATGGCTACACCTTC. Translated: CASSIWDTINYGYTF.

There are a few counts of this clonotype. The CDR3 coding sequence is TGTGCCAGCAGTTTTAGCGGGAGCGTTGGACTCTACAATGAGCAGTTCTTC. Translation: CASSFSGSVGLYNEQFF. This chain connects TRBV6-2 or TRBV6-3 to TRBJ2-1; 9 nucleotides agree with TRBD2. The CDR3 has 17 amino acids. From germline, CDR1 is MNHEY and CDR2 SVGEGT. V dropped 4 bases and J dropped 3; count of bases not matched to a gene: 10.

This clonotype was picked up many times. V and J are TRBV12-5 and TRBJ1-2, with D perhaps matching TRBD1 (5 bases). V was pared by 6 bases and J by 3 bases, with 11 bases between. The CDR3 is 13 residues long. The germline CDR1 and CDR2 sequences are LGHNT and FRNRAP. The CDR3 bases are TGTGCTAGTGGCCTCCAGACAGACTATGGCTACACCTTC. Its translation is CASGLQTDYGYTF.

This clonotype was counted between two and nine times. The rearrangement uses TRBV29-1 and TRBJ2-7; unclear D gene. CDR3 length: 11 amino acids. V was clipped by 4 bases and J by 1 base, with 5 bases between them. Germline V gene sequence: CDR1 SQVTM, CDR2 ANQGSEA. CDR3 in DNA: TGCAGCGTTGTAGGGTCCTACGAGCAGTACTTC. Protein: CSVVGSYEQYF.